A single sample gave rise to the 12 T cell receptor beta chains below, sequenced in a study of blood T cell repertoires in COVID-19. Data came from immunoSEQ multiplex PCR; TCRdb stores just in-frame clones and leaves some out. There are some 99,000 clones in the sample; about 85% occur only once, and about 10% lies in the top ten. The material sequenced was peripheral blood. Source of these receptors: a woman aged 80 or over with acute or convalescent COVID-19.

V usage is TRBV7-9 and J usage is TRBJ1-4, with a weak D call TRBD1 (6 bases). Deletions cut 3 bases from V and 7 bases from J, with 15 bases between. The CDR3 consists of 15 residues. Germline assignment: CDR1 SEHNR and CDR2 FQNEAQ (reference sequence). As DNA, the CDR3 is TGTGCCAGCAGCTTTCTCACGGGGGGCCTTGAAAAACTGTTTTTT. This translates into CASSFLTGGLEKLFF.

The V gene is TRBV6-6, the J gene TRBJ1-1; TRBD1 aligns across 7 bases. With 8 bases clipped from V and 3 bases from J, the junction kept 3 bases outside the gene matches. CDR1 and CDR2 (germline): MNHNY, SVGAGI (reference sequence). The CDR3 is made up of 12 amino acids. CDR3 in DNA: TGTGCCAGCGCGACAGGGTACACTGAAGCTTTCTTT. Translated: CASATGYTEAFF.

The chain combines TRBV25-1 with TRBJ2-5, with D possibly being TRBD1 (6 bases). CDR3 length: 15 amino acids. The germline V gene encodes CDR1 MGHDK and CDR2 SYGVNS. The germline V and J ends were trimmed by 3 bases and 7 bases, with 18 bases remaining between them. CDR3 sequence (DNA): TGTGCCAGCAGTGACCCGACAGGAACTGGTGGGACCCAGTACTTC. Its protein is CASSDPTGTGGTQYF.

This clone showed up just once. The V gene is TRBV6-2 or TRBV6-3, the J gene TRBJ2-7; maybe TRBD2 (5 bases). The V and J ends lost 6 bases and 6 bases respectively, with 12 bases between them. The length of the CDR3 is 12 residues. The germline CDR1 and CDR2 sequences are MNHEY and SVGEGT. As DNA, the CDR3 is TGTGCCAGCAGCCGAGGACGGGGCGAGCAGTACGTC. It is translated as CASSRGRGEQYV.

The J gene is TRBJ2-3, the V gene TRBV5-4; D is undetermined. V dropped 0 bases and J dropped 3 bases, with 2 bases sitting between them. Germline CDR1 reads SGHNT; CDR2 reads YYREEE (reference sequence). The CDR3 runs to 12 residues. Here the CDR3 DNA reads TGTGCCAGCAGCTTGGCAACAGATACGCAGTATTTT. It codes for CASSLATDTQYF.

The genes are TRBV5-4 and TRBJ1-2; TRBD1 agrees at 9 bases. The germline V gene has CDR1 SGHNT and CDR2 YYREEE (reference sequence). With 1 base clipped from V and 4 bases from J, the junction kept 5 bases outside the gene matches. There are 15 residues in the CDR3. CDR3 nucleotide sequence: TGTGCCAGCAGCTTGCCGGGACAGGGCGGCTATGGCTACACCTTC. Translated, it gives CASSLPGQGGYGYTF.

In regard to this clone: Within the sample, other DNA sequences also encode this same CDR3. The chain is built from TRBV9 and TRBJ2-3; D remains unclear. This CDR3 spans 13 amino acids. V lost 0 bases and J 4 bases, leaving 6 bases between the germline ends. The germline V gene has CDR1 SGDLS and CDR2 YYNGEE. CDR3: CASSVAFSDTQYF. For the CDR3, the DNA is TGTGCCAGCAGCGTAGCGTTCTCAGATACGCAGTATTTT.

The chain recombines TRBV10-3 with TRBJ2-2; TRBD1 aligns across 7 bases. CDR3 length equals 15 residues. Germline CDR1 reads ENHRY; CDR2 reads SYGVKD. The ends lost 6 bases at V and 4 bases at J; junction bases unmatched: 8. The CDR3 DNA reads as TGTGCCATCAGCCCGACAGGGACCCTCACCGGGGAGCTGTTTTTT. Translation gives CAISPTGTLTGELFF.

This chain uses TRBV24-1 with TRBJ2-1; TRBD1 might be the D (6 bases). CDR1 is KGHDR, CDR2 SFDVKD, per germline. The length of the CDR3 is 16 residues. V lost 0 bases and J 3 bases, leaving 11 bases between the germline ends. The CDR3 bases are TGTGCCACCAGTGATTTGTTCAGGGGACGCTACAATGAGCAGTTCTTC. It specifies CATSDLFRGRYNEQFF.

V is TRBV5-4 and J is TRBJ2-7; maybe TRBD1 (6 bases). Trimming took off 4 bases at V and 2 bases at J, with 16 bases between the two ends. Germline loops: CDR1 SGHNT, CDR2 YYREEE (reference sequence). The length of the CDR3 is 15 residues. In nucleotides, the CDR3 is TGTGCCAGCAGCCAACAGGGCTATCAGACCTACGAGCAGTACTTC. The encoded protein is CASSQQGYQTYEQYF.

The V call is TRBV6-1, the J call TRBJ1-2; D is undetermined. The V gene's germline CDR1 is MNHNS and CDR2 SASEGT. The length of the CDR3 is 12 residues. Trimming took 3 bases from V and 8 from J, leaving 10 bases between them. CDR3 sequence (DNA): TGTGCCAGCAGTGAGAGTTCCCGGGGCTACACCTTC. It encodes CASSESSRGYTF.

V usage is TRBV6-2 or TRBV6-3 and J usage is TRBJ2-1; 13 nucleotides line up with TRBD2. The CDR3 totals 17 residues. CDR1 and CDR2 (germline): MNHEY, SVGEGT. Germline trimming cut 0 bases from V and 7 bases from J; bases unmatched to any gene: 6. The CDR3 region has the DNA TGTGCCAGCAGTTACTCGACTAGCGGGGGGCTCTTTAATGAGCAGTTCTTC. Amino acids: CASSYSTSGGLFNEQFF.